This section outlines one TCR beta chain sequence together with its context. Original data processing: Reference gene primer amplification gave estimated nucleated cell counts. Assay: immunoSEQ multiplex PCR; the TCRdb copy retains only in-frame clones and omits some. V, J and clone size derive from that table, while D and trimming were established from the DNA sequence. The repertoire consists of some 340,000 clones, with 85% occurring once and the leading ten covering 3.5% to 4%. This sample is drawn from a study of blood T cell repertoires in COVID-19. The J segment lost 13 bases and the V segment lost 6 bases, leaving 8 bases of the junction unmatched. The CDR3 is 13 residues long. Germline V lookup: CDR1 LNHNV, CDR2 YYDKDF (reference sequence).

The chain combines TRBV15 with TRBJ2-1, with TRBD2 matching 11 bases. This TCR was recovered from a woman between 18 and 30 years old with acute or convalescent COVID-19. The sequenced sample was peripheral blood. The CDR3 is CATRTEGLAVQFF. The CDR3 DNA reads TGTGCCACCAGGACCGAGGGACTAGCGGTCCAGTTCTTC. The full variable domain, completed using reference TRBV15 and TRBJ2-1, is DAMVIQNPRYQVTQFGKPVTLSCSQTLNHNVMYWYQQKSSQAPKLLFHYYDKDFNNEADTPDNFQSRRPNTSFCFLDIRSPGLGDTAMYLCATRTEGLAVQFFGPGTRLTVL.